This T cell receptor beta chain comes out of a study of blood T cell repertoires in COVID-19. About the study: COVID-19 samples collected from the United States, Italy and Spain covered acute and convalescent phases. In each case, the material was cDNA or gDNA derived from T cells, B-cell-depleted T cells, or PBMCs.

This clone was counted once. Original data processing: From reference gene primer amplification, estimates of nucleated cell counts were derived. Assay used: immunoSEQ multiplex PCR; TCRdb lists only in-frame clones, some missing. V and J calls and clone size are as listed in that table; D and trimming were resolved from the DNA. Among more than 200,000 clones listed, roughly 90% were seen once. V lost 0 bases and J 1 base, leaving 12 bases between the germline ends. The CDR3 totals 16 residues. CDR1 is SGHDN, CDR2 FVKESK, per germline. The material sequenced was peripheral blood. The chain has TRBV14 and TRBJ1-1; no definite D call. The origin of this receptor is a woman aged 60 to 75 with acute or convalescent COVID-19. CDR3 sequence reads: CASSQDLGPRNTEAFF. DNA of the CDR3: TGTGCCAGCAGCCAAGATCTAGGTCCGCGGAACACTGAAGCTTTCTTT.